The 3 T cell receptor beta chains below come from one sample, sequenced in a study of T cell changes during pregnancy in multiple sclerosis. The table came from immunoSEQ multiplex PCR; TCRdb's copy has only in-frame clones and leaves some out. The repertoire holds about 59,000 clones, with around 94% as singletons. The input for sequencing was CD8+ T cells from peripheral blood mononuclear cells, taken after pregnancy. These receptors originate from a female donor with multiple sclerosis, enrolled in a pregnancy study.

This chain joins TRBV6-1 and TRBJ2-1; the match to TRBD2 covers 10 bases. The CDR3 is 15 amino acids. Trimming at V came to 4 bases and at J to 4 bases, leaving 4 bases not matched to a gene. CDR1 is MNHNS, CDR2 SASEGT, per germline. DNA for the CDR3: TGTGCCAGCAGTGCAACTAGCGGGATTTACAATGAGCAGTTCTTC. It encodes CASSATSGIYNEQFF.

V gene TRBV14 combines with J gene TRBJ2-2; 7 nucleotides match TRBD1. The V gene's germline CDR1 is SGHDN and CDR2 FVKESK. Losses at the gene ends were 6 bases for V and 1 base for J; bases not matched to a gene: 2. This CDR3 region has 14 residues. CDR3 sequence reads: CASSRDRNTGELFF. CDR3 sequence (DNA): TGTGCCAGCAGTCGGGACAGGAACACCGGGGAGCTGTTTTTT. Full variable domain (missing parts from reference TRBV14 and TRBJ2-2): EAGVTQFPSHSVIEKGQTVTLRCDPISGHDNLYWYRRVMGKEIKFLLHFVKESKQDESGMPNNRFLAERTGGTYSTLKVQPAELEDSGVYFCASSRDRNTGELFFGEGSRLTVL.

The chain has TRBV5-1 and TRBJ2-5, with D possibly matching TRBD2 (5 bases). The V end was cut by 0 bases, the J end by 5 bases, with 29 bases between. The CDR3 sequence is 20 residues long. Germline CDR1 is SGHRS and CDR2 is YFSETQ. CDR3 sequence: CASSLVFAPSIQHPLETQYF. CDR3 sequence (DNA): TGCGCCAGCAGCTTGGTATTCGCGCCTAGCATCCAACACCCACTGGAGACCCAGTACTTC.